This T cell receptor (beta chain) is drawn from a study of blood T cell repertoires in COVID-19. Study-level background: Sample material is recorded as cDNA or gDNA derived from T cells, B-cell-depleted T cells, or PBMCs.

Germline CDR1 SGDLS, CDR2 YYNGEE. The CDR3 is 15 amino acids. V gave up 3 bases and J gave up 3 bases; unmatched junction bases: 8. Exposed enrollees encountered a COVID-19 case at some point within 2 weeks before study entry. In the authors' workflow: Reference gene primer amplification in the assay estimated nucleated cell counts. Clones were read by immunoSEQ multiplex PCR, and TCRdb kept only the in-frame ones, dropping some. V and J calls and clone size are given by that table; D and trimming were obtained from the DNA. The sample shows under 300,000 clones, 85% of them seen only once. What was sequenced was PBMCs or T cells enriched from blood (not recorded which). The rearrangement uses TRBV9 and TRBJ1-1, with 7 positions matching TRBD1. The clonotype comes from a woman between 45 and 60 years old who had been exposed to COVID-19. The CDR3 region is CASSETGALDTEAFF. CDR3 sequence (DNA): TGTGCCAGCAGCGAAACAGGGGCGCTGGACACTGAAGCTTTCTTT.